Below, 4 T cell receptor beta chains from the same sample are listed, as sequenced in a study of T cell repertoires in cytomegalovirus infection. TCRdb re-analysed the reads in MiXCR, keeping a single row per CDR3 protein. The repertoire holds 600,000 to 700,000 distinct CDR3 sequences, with about 30% as singletons. No antigen has been assigned to these receptors. The sample here was cultured PBMCs, taken from culture after CMV antigen stimulation. The receptors derive from a human donor in good health (CMV status not recorded). Some clones in this sample may be carry-over from other donors' samples.

This clonotype was found many times. The chain carries TRBV7-8 and TRBJ1-6; maybe TRBD1 (6 bases). V gave up 4 bases and J gave up 5 bases, with 15 bases separating them. Germline V gives CDR1 SGHVS, CDR2 FQNEAQ. The length of the CDR3 is 16 residues. The CDR3 DNA is TGTGCCAGCAGCTCCACAGGGAATAAAAATAATTCACCCCTCCACTTT. It translates to CASSSTGNKNNSPLHF.

This clonotype came up a few times. The chain employs TRBV19 and TRBJ1-2, with unresolved D. Trimming removed 6 bases from V and 1 base from J, with 18 bases in between. The CDR3 has 16 amino acids. CDR1 and CDR2 from the germline V gene are LNHDA and SQIVND (reference sequence). The CDR3 region is CASSETYGRFNYGYTF. CDR3 bases: TGTGCCAGTAGCGAAACGTACGGCAGATTTAACTATGGCTACACCTTC.

The rearrangement joins TRBV6-2 or TRBV6-3 to TRBJ2-1; 8 bases agree with TRBD2. V shed 7 bases and J 2 bases; nucleotides not matched to a gene: 4. CDR1 MNHEY and CDR2 SVGEGT come from the germline V gene. This CDR3 has 14 residues. CDR3 DNA: TGTGCCAGCAACGGGGGGGGAGCCTACAATGAGCAGTTCTTC. Translating gives CASNGGGAYNEQFF.

A single count supports this clonotype. A read error may account for a junction end that differs from germline. The chain recombines TRBV11-2 with TRBJ2-3; D is possibly TRBD2 (5 bases). The CDR3 runs to 14 residues. Germline V gives CDR1 SGHAT, CDR2 FQNNGV. CDR3 coding DNA: TGTGCCAGCGGCTTCCACCGGGCGGGAGATACGCAGTATTTT. The encoded protein is CASGFHRAGDTQYF.